The 18 T cell receptor beta chains given below trace back to one sample, sequenced in a study of blood T cell repertoires in COVID-19. The repertoire was sequenced with immunoSEQ multiplex PCR; TCRdb's copy has only in-frame clones and lacks some. The table has approximately 210,000 clones, roughly 87% seen once. Sample: PBMCs or T cells enriched from blood (not recorded which). The receptors shown here come from a young man in a cohort exposed to, infected with or recovered from COVID-19 (not recorded which).

The genes are TRBV21-1 and TRBJ1-2; the DNA was not used to check the table's D call, TRBD1. TRBV21-1 is tagged as a pseudogene. This CDR3 region has 13 residues. CDR3 amino acids: CASSKGQSYGYTF. The DNA for the CDR3 is TGTGCCAGCAGCAAAGGACAGAGCTATGGCTACACCTTC.

CDR3 sequence (DNA): TGTGCCAGCAGCTTAACGGGAGAACACCACTACGAGCAGTACTTC. Translation: CASSLTGEHHYEQYF. The rearrangement joins TRBV7-8 to TRBJ2-7; D perhaps matches TRBD2 (6 bases). There are 15 residues in the CDR3. The germline gives CDR1 SGHVS, CDR2 FQNEAQ. V was trimmed by 2 bases and J by 3 bases, leaving 14 bases between them. Drawing the rest from reference TRBV7-8 and TRBJ2-7, the complete variable domain is GAGVSQSPRYKVAKRGQDVALRCDPISGHVSLFWYQQALGQGPEFLTYFQNEAQLDKSGLPSDRFFAERPEGSVSTLKIQRTQQEDSAVYLCASSLTGEHHYEQYFGPGTRLTVT.

This clone was counted a single time. The V call is TRBV27, the J call TRBJ1-1; D is possibly TRBD1 (6 bases). The CDR3 covers 13 residues. CDR1 is MNHEY, CDR2 SMNVEV, per germline (reference sequence). With 8 bases removed from V and 4 bases from J, the gap between germline ends came to 14 bases. Written as DNA, the CDR3 is TGTGCCAGCCTGGGGGCCCTGGGCACTGAAGCTTTCTTT. It codes for CASLGALGTEAFF.

This clone was seen a single time. The V call is TRBV7-2, the J call TRBJ2-5, with 7 positions matching TRBD2. CDR1 and CDR2 from the germline V gene are SGHTA and FQGNSA. V was pared by 6 bases and J by 3 bases, with 4 bases of the junction left unmatched. The CDR3 is 13 amino acids. The DNA of the CDR3 is TGTGCCAGCAGACCTCTAGCGGAAGAGACCCAGTACTTC. It codes for CASRPLAEETQYF.

The rearrangement uses TRBV3-1 (or the pseudogene TRBV3-2) and TRBJ1-1; maybe TRBD1 (5 bases). Between the trimmed V and J ends, which lost 2 bases and 11 bases, there was a span of 12 bases. Germline V lookup: CDR1 LGHDT, CDR2 YNNKEL (reference sequence). This CDR3 is 12 amino acids long. This CDR3 reads CASSQTGTQAFF. The CDR3 DNA reads as TGTGCCAGCAGCCAAACCGGGACTCAGGCTTTCTTT.

This clone was detected only once. The V call is TRBV15, the J call TRBJ2-3; 7 bases match TRBD1. From germline, CDR1 is LNHNV and CDR2 YYDKDF (reference sequence). V was pared by 5 bases and J by 3 bases, with 8 bases of the junction left unmatched. The CDR3 is 15 amino acids. The DNA for the CDR3 is TGTGCCACCAGCGGCCTGACAGGGCGAACAGATACGCAGTATTTT. Its translation is CATSGLTGRTDTQYF.

The V call is TRBV28, the J call TRBJ1-1; TRBD1 agrees at 9 bases. This CDR3 spans 19 amino acids. Germline V CDR1 and CDR2: MDHEN, SYDVKM. Unmatched junction bases numbered 26, after V lost 11 bases and J lost 4 bases. DNA of the CDR3: TGTGCCGCCCTTACCGTGGGACAGGGCTTAAAAGTGGTGAGCACTGAAGCTTTCTTT. The encoded protein is CAALTVGQGLKVVSTEAFF.

A word on this clone: Different DNA sequences within this sample yield the same CDR3. The rearrangement joins TRBV28 to TRBJ1-1; D perhaps matches TRBD1 (6 bases). The V gene lost 3 bases and the J gene lost 8 bases, with 7 bases spanning the gap. The CDR3 has 11 amino acids. Germline values: CDR1 MDHEN, CDR2 SYDVKM. This CDR3 is CASSFDREAFF. The CDR3 nucleotides are TGTGCCAGCAGTTTCGACAGGGAAGCTTTCTTT.

The chain carries TRBV7-8 and TRBJ1-1; 7 bases map to TRBD1. V lost 7 bases, J lost 1 base, and 6 bases stayed unmatched. CDR3 size: 14 residues. From germline, CDR1 is SGHVS and CDR2 FQNEAQ. As DNA, the CDR3 is TGTGCCAGCAAGACAGGGTTGGGGAACACTGAAGCTTTCTTT. Translating it yields CASKTGLGNTEAFF.

The chain recombines TRBV5-1 with TRBJ2-5; TRBD1 aligns across 8 bases. V was pared by 2 bases and J by 0 bases, with 9 bases of the junction left unmatched. The length of the CDR3 is 17 residues. Germline V CDR1 and CDR2: SGHRS, YFSETQ. The CDR3 DNA reads as TGCGCCAGCAGCTTCGGATTGGGACAGGCATACCAAGAGACCCAGTACTTC. Translating gives CASSFGLGQAYQETQYF.

This chain connects TRBV27 to TRBJ2-1; 8 positions match TRBD2. The J segment lost 7 bases and the V segment lost 7 bases, leaving 12 bases of the junction unmatched. This CDR3 region has 15 residues. Germline loops: CDR1 MNHEY, CDR2 SMNVEV (reference sequence). Written as DNA, the CDR3 is TGTGCCAGCACCATGGGACTAGGGGGATTTAATGAGCAGTTCTTC. Its protein is CASTMGLGGFNEQFF.

The V and J genes are TRBV4-1 and TRBJ1-4, with 7 positions matching TRBD1. CDR3 size: 16 residues. V was pared by 3 bases and J by 5 bases, with 9 bases of the junction left unmatched. CDR1 is MGHRA, CDR2 YSYEKL, per germline. The CDR3 here is CASSHGRDSLNEKLFF. In DNA form, the CDR3 reads TGCGCCAGCAGCCACGGGCGGGACAGTTTAAATGAAAAACTGTTTTTT.

V is TRBV7-9 and J is TRBJ1-2; D gene ambiguous. Trimming stripped 5 bases from V and 8 bases from J, with 6 bases between. The CDR3 has 10 amino acids. The germline V gene has CDR1 SEHNR and CDR2 FQNEAQ (reference sequence). CDR3 DNA: TGTGCCAGCAGCCCCGAGGGCTACACCTTC. It translates to CASSPEGYTF.

The chain combines TRBV29-1 with TRBJ2-7, with 7 bases fitting TRBD1. Germline CDR1 SQVTM, CDR2 ANQGSEA. J lost 3 bases, V lost 2 bases, and 4 bases had no gene match. CDR3 length: 13 residues. The CDR3 sequence is CSVEKGTDYEQYF. The CDR3 DNA follows: TGCAGCGTTGAAAAGGGGACAGACTACGAGCAGTACTTC.

The chain employs TRBV7-3 and TRBJ1-1; maybe TRBD1 (6 bases). The ends were cut back, 1 base at V and 4 bases at J, with 10 bases in the middle. Germline CDR1 is SGHTA and CDR2 is FQGTGA. CDR3 length: 14 residues. The CDR3 spells CASSLRGLGTEAFF. The CDR3 coding sequence is TGTGCCAGCAGCTTAAGGGGGCTGGGCACTGAAGCTTTCTTT.

V gene TRBV5-5 combines with J gene TRBJ2-1; maybe TRBD2 (5 bases). Germline CDR1 and CDR2: SGHKS and YYEKEE (reference sequence). V lost 4 bases and J 0 bases, leaving 14 bases between the germline ends. The CDR3 loop spans 16 amino acids. The CDR3 DNA reads TGTGCCAGCAGCGTGAACGGGGTGGTCTCCTACAATGAGCAGTTCTTC. Its translation is CASSVNGVVSYNEQFF.

The chain uses TRBV27 and TRBJ2-1; TRBD2 agrees at 7 bases. This CDR3 has 16 amino acids. V shed 2 bases, J shed 7 bases, and the junction held 11 bases outside the gene matches. Germline CDR1 reads MNHEY; CDR2 reads SMNVEV (reference sequence). The CDR3 loop is CASSLLLGGGVNEQFF. Here the CDR3 DNA reads TGTGCCAGCAGTTTACTTCTGGGGGGAGGGGTAAATGAGCAGTTCTTC.

V is TRBV6-5 and J is TRBJ2-7; weak D call: TRBD2 (7 bases). V lost 9 bases to trimming and J lost 2 bases, with 17 bases between them. CDR3 length: 14 amino acids. Germline-derived CDR1 and CDR2 are MNHEY and SVGAGI. The CDR3 loop reads CASKLGGGTYEQYF. CDR3 nucleotide sequence: TGTGCCAGTAAACTAGGGGGGGGTACCTACGAGCAGTACTTC.